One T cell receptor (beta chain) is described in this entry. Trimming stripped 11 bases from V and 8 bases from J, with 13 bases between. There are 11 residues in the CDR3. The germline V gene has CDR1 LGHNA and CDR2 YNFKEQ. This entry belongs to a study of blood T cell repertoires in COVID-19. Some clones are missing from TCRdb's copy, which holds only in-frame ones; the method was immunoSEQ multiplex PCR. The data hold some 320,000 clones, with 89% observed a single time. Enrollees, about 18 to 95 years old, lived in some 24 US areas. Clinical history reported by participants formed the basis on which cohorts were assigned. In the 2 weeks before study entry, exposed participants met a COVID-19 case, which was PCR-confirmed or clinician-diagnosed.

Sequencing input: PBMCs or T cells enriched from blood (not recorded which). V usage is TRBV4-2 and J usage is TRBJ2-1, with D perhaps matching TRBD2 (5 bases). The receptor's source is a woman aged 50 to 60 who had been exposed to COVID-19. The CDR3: CAVRGSYEQFF. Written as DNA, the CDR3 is TGTGCCGTTAGAGGGAGCTATGAGCAGTTCTTC.